The 8 T cell receptor beta chains in this list originate from one sample, sequenced in a study of T cell changes during pregnancy in multiple sclerosis. This table comes from immunoSEQ multiplex PCR, and its TCRdb copy is limited to in-frame clones, with some not included. The profile shows some 110,000 clones, under 95% of them singletons. The starting material was peripheral blood, obtained after pregnancy. The receptors here all came from a female donor with multiple sclerosis, enrolled in a pregnancy study.

The chain links TRBV5-6 to TRBJ1-6; D is perhaps TRBD1 (5 bases). V was clipped by 4 bases and J by 7 bases, with 9 bases between them. The CDR3 runs 13 residues. CDR1 and CDR2 (germline): SGHDT, YYEEEE. The CDR3 sequence is CASSPTVNSPLHF. For the CDR3, the DNA is TGTGCCAGCAGCCCGACAGTCAATTCACCCCTCCACTTT.

The chain combines TRBV19 with TRBJ1-5; perhaps TRBD1 as D (5 bases). Trimming removed 0 bases at V and 6 bases at J, with 15 bases between. Germline loops: CDR1 LNHDA, CDR2 SQIVND (reference sequence). CDR3 length equals 16 residues. CDR3 nucleotide sequence: TGTGCCAGTAGTATAGATCTATTCAGGGCCTCTCAGCCCCAGCATTTT. It encodes CASSIDLFRASQPQHF. The full variable domain, rest sourced from reference TRBV19 and TRBJ1-5, is DGGITQSPKYLFRKEGQNVTLSCEQNLNHDAMYWYRQDPGQGLRLIYYSQIVNDFQKGDIAEGYSVSREKKESFPLTVTSAQKNPTAFYLCASSIDLFRASQPQHFGDGTRLSIL.

The chain combines TRBV7-3 with TRBJ2-1; possible D gene TRBD2, 6 bases. The V end was cut by 2 bases, the J end by 0 bases, with 8 bases between. The V gene's germline CDR1 is SGHTA and CDR2 FQGTGA. This CDR3 is 15 amino acids long. The CDR3 reads CASSLDSGSYNEQFF. The CDR3 bases are TGTGCCAGCAGCTTAGATAGCGGCTCCTACAATGAGCAGTTCTTC.

The genes are TRBV5-1 and TRBJ1-1; no reliable D call. V was pared by 4 bases and J by 4 bases, with 17 bases between. CDR3 length: 15 residues. CDR1 and CDR2 (germline): SGHRS, YFSETQ. CDR3 sequence: CASSLDGMGATEAFF. For the CDR3, the DNA is TGCGCCAGCAGCCTGGACGGAATGGGCGCCACTGAAGCTTTCTTT.

This clone showed up just once. The J gene is TRBJ2-2, the V gene TRBV5-1; D is ambiguous. Germline values: CDR1 SGHRS, CDR2 YFSETQ. Trimming shortened V by 2 bases and J by 2 bases, and 7 bases separated the two germline ends. This CDR3 region has 14 residues. The CDR3 DNA sequence: TGCGCCAGCAGCTTAGCGACCAACACCGGGGAGCTGTTTTTT. Translated, it gives CASSLATNTGELFF.

V is TRBV5-1 and J is TRBJ2-7, with 7 positions matching TRBD2. Germline loops: CDR1 SGHRS, CDR2 YFSETQ. The CDR3 extends over 15 amino acids. V trimming: 2 bases; J trimming: 3 bases; junction bases outside the gene matches: 8. CDR3 DNA sequence: TGCGCCAGCAGCTTACTTTCTAGCGGCAACTACGAGCAGTACTTC. It encodes CASSLLSSGNYEQYF.

The gene calls are TRBV5-1 and TRBJ2-4; the match to TRBD1 covers 7 bases. In germline, CDR1 is SGHRS, CDR2 YFSETQ. The CDR3 spans 12 residues. V gave up 4 bases and J gave up 10 bases; unmatched junction bases: 5. CDR3: CASSMDRRIQYF. In DNA form, the CDR3 reads TGCGCCAGCAGCATGGACAGGCGAATTCAGTACTTC.

The chain combines TRBV2 with TRBJ2-3, with D perhaps TRBD2 (6 bases). V was clipped by 5 bases and J by 0 bases, with 12 bases between them. This CDR3 is 15 amino acids long. CDR1 is SNHLY, CDR2 FYNNEI, per germline. The CDR3, as DNA: TGTGCCAGCAGTCCCTTGGGACTTAGCACAGATACGCAGTATTTT. Protein product: CASSPLGLSTDTQYF.